The 28 T cell receptor beta chains presented below share a single source sample, sequenced in a study of T-cell reconstitution after alpha-beta-depleted transplantation in children. The TCRbeta library incorporated unique molecular identifiers. MiXCR was run by TCRdb on the PCR reads, yielding one entry per CDR3 protein. The table shows about 580,000 distinct CDR3 sequences, with under 30% occurring only once. This specimen consisted of PBMCs, mostly from graft donor cells, obtained 360 days after TCRalphabeta/CD19-depleted stem cell transplant. These receptor sequences come from a boy under three years old who had a stem cell transplant for acute myeloid leukemia, so the T cells may come from the graft donor.

This clonotype has ten or more counts. The genes are TRBV5-1 and TRBJ2-1; D is unclear. Germline CDR1 SGHRS, CDR2 YFSETQ. The CDR3 length is 15 residues. Trimming removed 1 base from V and 0 bases from J, with 8 bases in between. CDR3 DNA: TGCGCCAGCAGCTTGTTACAGAGCTCCTACAATGAGCAGTTCTTC. It is translated as CASSLLQSSYNEQFF.

This chain links TRBV12-3 or TRBV12-4 with TRBJ2-1; no clear D. Trimming shortened V by 1 base and J by 0 bases, and 10 bases separated the two germline ends. The CDR3 sequence is 16 residues long. The chain's CDR3 is CASSLGSSSSYNEQFF. In DNA form, the CDR3 reads TGTGCCAGCAGTTTAGGGTCCTCCAGCTCCTACAATGAGCAGTTCTTC.

A few counts support this clonotype. In nucleotides, the CDR3 is TGCAGTGGACGACAGGGCGAGACCCAGTACTTC. Translated, it gives CSGRQGETQYF. J is TRBJ2-5 and V is TRBV20-1; 7 bases map to TRBD1. The CDR3 contains 11 residues. Trimming took 7 bases from V and 5 from J; bases not matched to a gene: 4. Per germline, CDR1 DFQATT and CDR2 SNEGSKA (reference sequence).

Only a few counts were recorded for this clonotype. This chain links TRBV20-1 with TRBJ1-1; D possibly corresponds to TRBD1 (5 bases). CDR3 size: 13 residues. With 1 base removed from V and 4 bases from J, the gap between germline ends came to 10 bases. Looked up from germline, CDR1 is DFQATT and CDR2 is SNEGSKA (reference sequence). The CDR3 protein is CSARGSRGTEAFF. In nucleotides, the CDR3 is TGCAGTGCTAGAGGTTCTAGGGGCACTGAAGCTTTCTTT.

In this sample, this clonotype turned up a few times. This chain connects TRBV6-2 or TRBV6-3 to TRBJ2-7, with D perhaps given as TRBD1 or TRBD2 (5 bases each). Deletions cut 7 bases from V and 2 bases from J, with 12 bases between. CDR3 length: 13 amino acids. CDR1 and CDR2 from the germline V gene are MNHEY and SVGEGT. This CDR3 reads CASTRDRPYEQYF. CDR3 in DNA: TGTGCCAGCACCCGGGACCGACCCTACGAGCAGTACTTC.

This chain connects TRBV7-2 to TRBJ2-5; tentative D call: TRBD2 (5 bases). CDR3 size: 14 residues. Germline V gives CDR1 SGHTA, CDR2 FQGNSA. V gave up 4 bases and J gave up 1 base, with 10 bases separating them. The CDR3 here is CASSSDGVQETQYF. In DNA form, the CDR3 reads TGTGCCAGCAGCTCGGACGGGGTCCAAGAGACCCAGTACTTC. Supplemented by reference TRBV7-2 and TRBJ2-5, the full variable domain reads GAGVSQSPSNKVTEKGKDVELRCDPISGHTALYWYRQSLGQGLEFLIYFQGNSAPDKSGLPSDRFSAERTGGSVSTLTIQRTQQEDSAVYLCASSSDGVQETQYFGPGTRLLVL.

This sequence joins TRBV18 and TRBJ1-2; possible D gene TRBD1, 6 bases. The V end lost 3 bases, the J end lost 5 bases, and 10 bases lay between the germline ends. The CDR3 has 13 residues. Germline loops: CDR1 KGHSH, CDR2 LQKENI. DNA for the CDR3: TGTGCCAGCTCACCGGGGGACAATTATGGCTACACCTTC. Translating it yields CASSPGDNYGYTF. Based on the CDR3 plus reference TRBV18 and TRBJ1-2, the full variable domain is NAGVMQNPRHLVRRRGQEARLRCSPMKGHSHVYWYRQLPEEGLKFMVYLQKENIIDESGMPKERFSAEFPKEGPSILRIQQVVRGDSAAYFCASSPGDNYGYTFGSGTRLTVV.

This sequence joins TRBV12-3 or TRBV12-4 and TRBJ2-5; D assignment may be TRBD1 or TRBD2 (5 bases each). Trimming removed 5 bases at V and 5 bases at J, with 12 bases between. The CDR3 runs 13 residues. CDR3 in DNA: TGTGCCAGCAGTCGGGACGGCGGGGAGACCCAGTACTTC. Its translation: CASSRDGGETQYF.

The rearrangement uses TRBV28 and TRBJ2-1; 11 bases match TRBD2. V lost 5 bases and J lost 5; bases outside the gene matches: 8. The CDR3 is 16 residues long. In germline, CDR1 is MDHEN, CDR2 SYDVKM. The CDR3 DNA is TGTGCCAGCAGTCCCCTTCTAGCGGGGGGTAACAATGAGCAGTTCTTC. Encoded protein: CASSPLLAGGNNEQFF.

This clonotype was found a few times. V is TRBV10-2 and J is TRBJ2-3; possibly TRBD2 for D (6 bases). V was cut by 2 bases and J by 6 bases, with 9 bases left in between. Germline CDR1 is WSHSY and CDR2 is SAAADI. This CDR3 is 13 amino acids long. The CDR3 DNA is TGCGCCAGCAGTGAGGGGAGCGGGGATACGCAGTATTTT. It specifies CASSEGSGDTQYF.

This chain links TRBV20-1 with TRBJ2-1, with D tentatively TRBD1 (5 bases). Per germline, CDR1 DFQATT and CDR2 SNEGSKA (reference sequence). V shed 0 bases and J shed 0 bases, with 24 bases lying between them. CDR3 length equals 20 residues. In DNA, the CDR3 is TGCAGTGCTAGAGATTATGGTGCGACAGTTCCGACCCCCTCCTACAATGAGCAGTTCTTC. It encodes CSARDYGATVPTPSYNEQFF.

The chain combines TRBV6-1 with TRBJ2-1; TRBD2 matches at 7 bases. The J segment lost 4 bases and the V segment lost 6 bases, leaving 9 bases of the junction unmatched. CDR3 length equals 15 residues. Germline assignment: CDR1 MNHNS and CDR2 SASEGT. This CDR3 is CASSWSGALYNEQFF. In DNA form, the CDR3 reads TGTGCCAGCAGCTGGAGCGGGGCCCTTTACAATGAGCAGTTCTTC.

The chain couples TRBV10-3 to TRBJ2-7; D may correspond to TRBD1 or TRBD2 (5 bases each). From germline, CDR1 is ENHRY and CDR2 SYGVKD. The CDR3 contains 15 residues. Trimming shortened V by 6 bases and J by 2 bases, and 17 bases separated the two germline ends. The CDR3 reads CAIRGDPPGPYEQYF. CDR3 sequence (DNA): TGTGCCATCAGGGGGGATCCTCCGGGCCCCTACGAGCAGTACTTC.

V is TRBV6-2 or TRBV6-3 and J is TRBJ2-1; possibly TRBD1 for D (6 bases). The CDR3 sequence is 19 residues long. CDR1 and CDR2 from the germline V gene are MNHEY and SVGEGT. Trimming cost V 5 bases and J 0 bases, with 23 bases left between them. CDR3 DNA: TGTGCCAGCAGTCCCTCTCGGGACATGGGACGAGGCTCCTACAATGAGCAGTTCTTC. Translated: CASSPSRDMGRGSYNEQFF.

The gene calls are TRBV5-1 and TRBJ2-3, with 7 bases lining up with TRBD1. Per germline, CDR1 SGHRS and CDR2 YFSETQ. The CDR3 totals 17 residues. V gave up 2 bases and J gave up 0 bases; unmatched junction bases: 9. The CDR3 loop is CASSFVDRVLSTDTQYF. The CDR3 DNA follows: TGCGCCAGCAGCTTCGTCGACAGGGTATTGAGCACAGATACGCAGTATTTT.

The rearrangement uses TRBV6-1 and TRBJ2-5, with 11 bases identical to TRBD2. CDR3 length: 16 amino acids. The germline gives CDR1 MNHNS, CDR2 SASEGT. V dropped 6 bases and J dropped 2; count of bases not matched to a gene: 8. CDR3 in DNA: TGTGCCAGCAGCCTCTCGCGACTAGCGGGGCAAGAGACCCAGTACTTC. Protein product: CASSLSRLAGQETQYF.

This clonotype was detected a few times. The V and J genes are TRBV15 and TRBJ2-7; D is possibly TRBD1 (5 bases). The germline V gene encodes CDR1 LNHNV and CDR2 YYDKDF (reference sequence). V was trimmed by 2 bases and J by 3 bases, leaving 11 bases between them. CDR3 length: 14 amino acids. As DNA, the CDR3 is TGTGCCACCAGCAGAAAGGGGCGTCTCTACGAGCAGTACTTC. Protein sequence: CATSRKGRLYEQYF. Drawing the rest from reference TRBV15 and TRBJ2-7, the complete variable domain is DAMVIQNPRYQVTQFGKPVTLSCSQTLNHNVMYWYQQKSSQAPKLLFHYYDKDFNNEADTPDNFQSRRPNTSFCFLDIRSPGLGDTAMYLCATSRKGRLYEQYFGPGTRLTVT.

There are a few counts of this clonotype. The chain combines TRBV20-1 with TRBJ1-2; tentative D call: TRBD1 (5 bases). V was shortened by 6 bases and J by 8 bases, with 10 bases between the two germline ends. The length of the CDR3 is 10 residues. Germline lookup yields CDR1 DFQATT and CDR2 SNEGSKA (reference sequence). The CDR3 DNA reads as TGCAGTGCCCTGGGGGGAGGCTACACCTTC. It encodes CSALGGGYTF.

J is TRBJ2-1 and V is TRBV6-1; 9 nucleotides line up with TRBD2. The CDR3 contains 15 residues. V lost 6 bases and J lost 8; bases outside the gene matches: 11. The germline CDR1 and CDR2 sequences are MNHNS and SASEGT. CDR3 residues: CASSPWRGGRDEQFF. CDR3 nucleotide sequence: TGTGCCAGCAGCCCTTGGCGGGGGGGCCGGGATGAGCAGTTCTTC.

V is TRBV6-6 and J is TRBJ1-5, with 7 bases identical to TRBD1. The V gene end was trimmed by 6 bases and the J gene end by 5 bases; junction bases not matched to a gene: 4. The CDR3 length is 13 residues. Germline-derived CDR1 and CDR2 are MNHNY and SVGAGI (reference sequence). The CDR3 loop is CASRWDSDQPQHF. In nucleotides, the CDR3 is TGTGCCAGCAGGTGGGACAGCGATCAGCCCCAGCATTTT.

This chain links TRBV5-1 with TRBJ1-1; tentatively, D is TRBD1 (6 bases). Trimming took 0 bases from V and 3 from J, leaving 12 bases between them. Germline assignment: CDR1 SGHRS and CDR2 YFSETQ. The CDR3 length is 15 residues. The CDR3 sequence: CASSLERGRDTEAFF. The DNA for the CDR3 is TGCGCCAGCAGCTTGGAGCGGGGGCGCGACACTGAAGCTTTCTTT.

This clonotype was seen many times. This chain connects TRBV20-1 to TRBJ2-1; 7 bases fit TRBD2. The junction had 13 bases not matched to a gene; V was cut back by 5 bases and J by 9 bases. Germline V gene data show CDR1 as DFQATT and CDR2 as SNEGSKA (reference sequence). This CDR3 comprises 14 residues. Here the CDR3 reads CSASKRGAFPEQFF. Here the CDR3 DNA reads TGCAGTGCTTCCAAGCGGGGAGCATTTCCTGAGCAGTTCTTC.

The genes are TRBV12-5 and TRBJ1-1; D unresolved. This CDR3 has 13 residues. Germline CDR1 is LGHNT and CDR2 is FRNRAP. V was pared by 7 bases and J by 1 base, with 10 bases between. In DNA form, the CDR3 reads TGTGCTAGTGTTTCGGACGGGAACACTGAAGCTTTCTTT. It translates to CASVSDGNTEAFF. The whole variable domain, remainder taken from reference TRBV12-5 and TRBJ1-1, is DARVTQTPRHKVTEMGQEVTMRCQPILGHNTVFWYRQTMMQGLELLAYFRNRAPLDDSGMPKDRFSAEMPDATLATLKIQPSEPRDSAVYFCASVSDGNTEAFFGQGTRLTVV.

This clonotype was counted at least ten times. The chain joins TRBV12-3 or TRBV12-4 to TRBJ1-2; 7 nucleotides match TRBD1. J lost 7 bases, V lost 3 bases, and 11 bases had no gene match. The CDR3 sequence is 15 residues long. The CDR3 DNA reads TGTGCCAGCAGTTTCTCCGGGACAGAGGACTCTGGCTACACCTTC. Its translation is CASSFSGTEDSGYTF.

The genes are TRBV20-1 and TRBJ2-3; no definite D call. This CDR3 spans 15 amino acids. V was trimmed by 6 bases and J by 2 bases, leaving 18 bases between them. Germline V gene sequence: CDR1 DFQATT, CDR2 SNEGSKA (reference sequence). CDR3 nucleotides: TGCAGTGCCCCCGTTTTTACGGAAAACACAGATACGCAGTATTTT. It translates to CSAPVFTENTDTQYF.

CDR3 coding DNA: TGTGCCAGCAGTTACCATCGCAGGGACACCGGGGAGCTGTTTTTT. It is translated as CASSYHRRDTGELFF. The rearrangement uses TRBV6-2 or TRBV6-3 and TRBJ2-2; perhaps TRBD1 as D (5 bases). The CDR3 length is 15 residues. Germline assignment: CDR1 MNHEY and CDR2 SVGEGT. Trimming cost V 2 bases and J 3 bases, with 10 bases left between them.

This clonotype was seen many times. CDR3 sequence reads: CASGDIQETQYF. CDR3 in DNA: TGTGCCAGCGGTGACATCCAAGAGACCCAGTACTTC. The V gene is TRBV7-9, the J gene TRBJ2-5; D unresolved. CDR1 and CDR2 (germline): SEHNR, FQNEAQ (reference sequence). This CDR3 region has 12 residues. With 8 bases removed from V and 1 base from J, the gap between germline ends came to 8 bases.

This clonotype turned up a few times. The chain combines TRBV2 with TRBJ1-2; 9 bases match TRBD1. With 5 bases clipped from V and 3 bases from J, the junction kept 4 bases outside the gene matches. CDR1 and CDR2 (germline): SNHLY, FYNNEI. The CDR3 length is 14 residues. CDR3 bases: TGTGCCAGCAGTCGGGACAGGGATGACTATGGCTACACCTTC. As protein: CASSRDRDDYGYTF.